Shown below are 17 T cell receptor beta chains from a single sample sequenced in a study of shared clonotypes between healthy human individuals (dated by TCRdb to about 2020). Libraries were prepared through the immunoSEQ multiplex PCR assay. Not all clones reach the TCRdb copy of this immuneACCESS table, which keeps in-frame sequences only. Checked studies attribute under half of the gap to unresolved V genes and leave the rest unexplained. Recorded for this sample are roughly 1,100,000 clones; around four fifths of them occurred a single time. The ten biggest clones cover approximately 1.3% of the sample. Specimen: memory CD4+ T cells sorted from blood. The cell subset or site tag for this specimen amounts to: CD45RA-negative fraction. Receptors were obtained from a man between 18 and 29 years old in good health.

The J gene is TRBJ1-5, the V gene TRBV10-3; D perhaps matches TRBD1 (6 bases). Trimming stripped 5 bases from V and 0 bases from J, with 8 bases between. CDR3 size: 14 residues. Germline-derived CDR1 and CDR2 are ENHRY and SYGVKD. This chain's CDR3 is CAISQGNSNQPQHF. CDR3 in DNA: TGTGCCATCAGTCAGGGGAATAGCAATCAGCCCCAGCATTTT.

V gene TRBV19 combines with J gene TRBJ2-3; 8 nucleotides align to TRBD1. Germline assignment: CDR1 LNHDA and CDR2 SQIVND (reference sequence). With 8 bases clipped from V and 0 bases from J, the junction kept 7 bases outside the gene matches. The CDR3 has 15 amino acids. The CDR3 DNA reads TGTGCCAGTTCCGACAGGGGCCACAGCACAGATACGCAGTATTTT. This gives the protein CASSDRGHSTDTQYF. Together with reference TRBV19 and TRBJ2-3, the CDR3 gives the full variable domain: DGGITQSPKYLFRKEGQNVTLSCEQNLNHDAMYWYRQDPGQGLRLIYYSQIVNDFQKGDIAEGYSVSREKKESFPLTVTSAQKNPTAFYLCASSDRGHSTDTQYFGPGTRLTVL.

The V and J genes are TRBV7-2 and TRBJ2-7, with TRBD1 identical over 7 bases. The V gene's germline CDR1 is SGHTA and CDR2 FQGNSA. V lost 1 base to trimming and J lost 7 bases; unmatched junction nucleotides: 19. The CDR3 sequence is 18 residues long. The CDR3 coding sequence is TGTGCCAGCAGCTTAGATGCCGTTACCGGGACAGTACGTGGTGAGCAGTACTTC. It translates to CASSLDAVTGTVRGEQYF.

The chain couples TRBV23-1 to TRBJ2-1; D may match TRBD1 or TRBD2 (5 bases each). TRBV23-1 is known as an ORF, though its function is uncertain. Trimming took 0 bases from V and 5 from J, leaving 17 bases between them. CDR3 length: 17 amino acids. CDR3: CASSQSRDPTTHNEQFF. The CDR3 DNA is TGCGCCAGCAGTCAATCCAGGGACCCCACTACGCACAATGAGCAGTTCTTC.

Points on this clone: Different DNA sequences within this sample yield the same CDR3. The rearrangement links TRBV11-2 to TRBJ1-1; no reliable D call. This CDR3 is built from 14 residues. CDR1 is SGHAT, CDR2 FQNNGV, per germline. The V gene lost 4 bases and the J gene lost 5 bases, with 14 bases spanning the gap. The CDR3 coding sequence is TGTGCCAGCAGCTCATTGGGCGAAGGGACTGAAGCTTTCTTT. This gives the protein CASSSLGEGTEAFF.

The rearrangement links TRBV6-5 to TRBJ2-7; 9 bases map to TRBD2. CDR1 and CDR2 (germline): MNHEY, SVGAGI. V dropped 0 bases and J dropped 2; count of bases not matched to a gene: 5. This CDR3 is built from 16 residues. CDR3 in amino acids: CASSYSLSSGTYEQYF. The CDR3 DNA reads as TGTGCCAGCAGTTACTCCCTGTCTAGCGGGACCTACGAGCAGTACTTC.

The chain recombines TRBV5-4 with TRBJ2-6; the match to TRBD1 covers 9 bases. Losses at the gene ends were 4 bases for V and 0 bases for J; bases not matched to a gene: 5. The CDR3 runs to 17 residues. Per the germline V gene, CDR1 is SGHNT and CDR2 is YYREEE (reference sequence). The CDR3 DNA follows: TGTGCCAGCAGCGCGGGACAGGGTAGCTCTGGGGCCAACGTCCTGACTTTC. It yields the protein CASSAGQGSSGANVLTF.

V usage is TRBV30 and J usage is TRBJ2-1; 9 bases are a match to TRBD2. The germline V gene encodes CDR1 GTSNPN and CDR2 SVGIG (reference sequence). This CDR3 is built from 14 residues. The CDR3 coding sequence is TGTGTGCTAAAGCGGGAGGTCCAATTTGGTGAGCAGTTCTTC. Its translation is CVLKREVQFGEQFF.

The rearrangement uses TRBV11-2 and TRBJ1-4, with 9 bases fitting TRBD1. The trim removed 5 bases at V and 5 bases at J, leaving 9 bases unmatched. The CDR3 has 16 residues. The germline V gene has CDR1 SGHAT and CDR2 FQNNGV. The CDR3 sequence: CASSNGPGQGNEKLFF. CDR3 nucleotide sequence: TGTGCCAGCAGCAACGGACCGGGACAGGGAAATGAAAAACTGTTTTTT.

Note on this clone: The sample contains more than one DNA sequence encoding this CDR3. The chain is built from TRBV5-1 and TRBJ2-5; D not certain. The V and J ends lost 0 bases and 2 bases respectively, with 8 bases between them. The CDR3 covers 14 residues. Germline V gene sequence: CDR1 SGHRS, CDR2 YFSETQ. DNA for the CDR3: TGCGCCAGCAGCTTGGAAGGCAGACAAGAGACCCAGTACTTC. It translates to CASSLEGRQETQYF. The full variable domain, completed using reference TRBV5-1 and TRBJ2-5, is KAGVTQTPRYLIKTRGQQVTLSCSPISGHRSVSWYQQTPGQGLQFLFEYFSETQRNKGNFPGRFSGRQFSNSRSEMNVSTLELGDSALYLCASSLEGRQETQYFGPGTRLLVL.

The chain combines TRBV19 with TRBJ2-5; 14 nucleotides align to TRBD2. V was pared by 5 bases and J by 7 bases, with 9 bases of the junction left unmatched. CDR3 length equals 16 residues. Germline V CDR1 and CDR2: LNHDA, SQIVND (reference sequence). The CDR3 DNA reads as TGTGCCAGTAGTGCCGGACTAGCGGGGGGACTCGGGACCCAGTACTTC. Protein product: CASSAGLAGGLGTQYF.

About this clone: Other nucleotide sequences from this sample produce the same CDR3. V is TRBV6-1 and J is TRBJ2-1; no clear D gene. The V end lost 0 bases, the J end lost 5 bases, and 5 bases lay between the germline ends. CDR1 and CDR2 from the germline V gene are MNHNS and SASEGT. The length of the CDR3 is 13 residues. As DNA, the CDR3 is TGTGCCAGCAGTGAAGCTCGAAACAATGAGCAGTTCTTC. It yields the protein CASSEARNNEQFF.

The table lists this clone with a count of one. This rearrangement joins TRBV5-4 to TRBJ2-5; D unclear. Per the germline V gene, CDR1 is SGHNT and CDR2 is YYREEE (reference sequence). The V gene lost 4 bases and the J gene lost 5 bases, with 18 bases spanning the gap. The CDR3 contains 15 residues. The CDR3 coding sequence is TGTGCCAGCAGCCCCTCCCCAGGTCCCGCGGAGACCCAGTACTTC. The encoded protein is CASSPSPGPAETQYF.

The gene calls are TRBV6-5 and TRBJ1-1; D gene ambiguous. CDR1 is MNHEY, CDR2 SVGAGI, per germline. V lost 0 bases to trimming and J lost 7 bases, with 15 bases between them. The length of the CDR3 is 15 residues. This CDR3 is CASSYSAQNQYEAFF. The CDR3, as DNA: TGTGCCAGCAGTTACTCGGCACAGAACCAGTATGAAGCTTTCTTT.

The rearrangement joins TRBV10-3 to TRBJ1-5; TRBD1 is a possible D gene (6 bases). The CDR3 sequence is 15 residues long. In germline, CDR1 is ENHRY, CDR2 SYGVKD. Trimming stripped 2 bases from V and 6 bases from J, with 14 bases between. In DNA, the CDR3 is TGTGCCATCAGTGAGGGCGGGGGACAAGGTCAGCCCCAGCATTTT. This encodes CAISEGGGQGQPQHF.

The J gene is TRBJ1-5, the V gene TRBV6-6; TRBD1 matches 8 bases. Trimming cost V 7 bases and J 4 bases; bases outside gene matches: 6. The CDR3 spans 14 residues. Germline CDR1 reads MNHNY; CDR2 reads SVGAGI (reference sequence). The CDR3 region is CASTTTGVNQPQHF. The CDR3 DNA follows: TGTGCCAGCACCACGACAGGGGTGAATCAGCCCCAGCATTTT.

The rearrangement uses TRBV7-9 and TRBJ1-5; D is ambiguous. This CDR3 spans 12 amino acids. V was cut by 6 bases and J by 1 base, with 4 bases left in between. Germline V lookup: CDR1 SEHNR, CDR2 FQNEAQ (reference sequence). As DNA, the CDR3 is TGTGCCAGCAGTAGAAGCAATCAGCCCCAGCATTTT. Translation gives CASSRSNQPQHF.